These 25 T cell receptor beta chains originate from one sample sequenced in a study of cytomegalovirus exposure and HLA in healthy donors. This PCR relied on a set of 60 Vbeta primers and 13 Jbeta primers. Some clones are missing from TCRdb's copy, which holds only in-frame ones; the method was immunoSEQ multiplex PCR. The sample yields more than 150,000 clones, 65% to 80% seen once. The specimen was PBMCs. The source is a woman in her 30s in good health and CMV-seropositive.

This chain uses TRBV4-1 with TRBJ2-3; D possibly corresponds to TRBD1 (5 bases). Trimming pared 0 bases from V and 4 bases from J, leaving 8 bases between. CDR3 length equals 14 residues. The germline gives CDR1 MGHRA, CDR2 YSYEKL. The CDR3, as DNA: TGCGCCAGCAGCCAAGAGTCCAGGGCAGATACGCAGTATTTT. Its translation: CASSQESRADTQYF.

The chain carries TRBV18 and TRBJ1-1; 8 bases line up with TRBD1. Trimming took 5 bases from V and 1 from J; bases not matched to a gene: 3. CDR1 is KGHSH, CDR2 LQKENI, per germline. The CDR3 totals 14 residues. The DNA for the CDR3 is TGTGCCAGCTCAGAGACAGGGGCGAACACTGAAGCTTTCTTT. Translating it yields CASSETGANTEAFF.

This chain uses TRBV4-3 with TRBJ1-1; D gene unclear. The germline V gene has CDR1 LGHNA and CDR2 YSLEER. The V and J ends lost 0 bases and 3 bases respectively, with 14 bases between them. The CDR3 length is 16 residues. CDR3 amino acids: CASSQDPPGVHTEAFF. CDR3 nucleotides: TGCGCCAGCAGCCAAGATCCCCCCGGGGTCCACACTGAAGCTTTCTTT.

J is TRBJ1-6 and V is TRBV6-5; 9 bases are shared with TRBD1. J lost 7 bases, V lost 4 bases, and 5 bases had no gene match. The CDR3 loop spans 15 amino acids. Germline values: CDR1 MNHEY, CDR2 SVGAGI. The CDR3 loop is CASSFDRGVNSPLHF. The CDR3 nucleotides are TGTGCCAGCAGTTTTGACAGGGGGGTAAATTCACCCCTCCACTTT.

This chain connects TRBV11-3 to TRBJ2-1; 14 bases are a match to TRBD2. This CDR3 has 18 amino acids. V dropped 5 bases and J dropped 4; count of bases not matched to a gene: 10. The germline V gene encodes CDR1 SGHNT and CDR2 YENEEA. CDR3 DNA: TGTGCCAGCAGCGGGGGACGGAGACTAGCGGGGGGGTACAATGAGCAGTTCTTC. It codes for CASSGGRRLAGGYNEQFF.

This chain joins TRBV9 and TRBJ2-5; 10 bases agree with TRBD2. The CDR3 is made up of 17 amino acids. Looked up from germline, CDR1 is SGDLS and CDR2 is YYNGEE. J lost 0 bases, V lost 3 bases, and 8 bases had no gene match. The CDR3 loop is CASSEGRGLANQETQYF. DNA of the CDR3: TGTGCCAGCAGCGAGGGTCGGGGACTAGCGAACCAAGAGACCCAGTACTTC.

The chain carries TRBV28 and TRBJ1-1; a weak D match, TRBD1 (6 bases). CDR3 size: 15 residues. The V end was cut by 10 bases, the J end by 0 bases, with 18 bases between. The germline V gene encodes CDR1 MDHEN and CDR2 SYDVKM. The CDR3 region has the DNA TGTGCCATTACCTCGAGGAAGGGGGTGAACACTGAAGCTTTCTTT. It is translated as CAITSRKGVNTEAFF.

The chain links TRBV6-5 to TRBJ1-2, with a possible D match to TRBD1 (5 bases). Trimming left V 2 bases short and J 3 bases short, with 7 bases between. CDR1 is MNHEY, CDR2 SVGAGI, per germline. The CDR3 length is 13 residues. The CDR3 nucleotides read TGTGCCAGCAGTTACACAGGTGACTATGGCTACACCTTC. Its protein product is CASSYTGDYGYTF.

Concerning this clone itself: At one end, the junction sequence differs from germline, possibly due to a read error. The rearrangement uses TRBV15 and TRBJ2-7; 9 bases agree with TRBD1. This CDR3 is 16 amino acids long. Germline V lookup: CDR1 LNHNV, CDR2 YYDKDF (reference sequence). The CDR3: CATSSRRQGVSNEQYF. In DNA form, the CDR3 reads TGTGCCACCAGCAGCCGGCGACAGGGGGTCTCCAACGAGCAGTACTTC. The whole variable domain, filled in from reference TRBV15 and TRBJ2-7, reads DAMVIQNPRYQVTQFGKPVTLSCSQTLNHNVMYWYQQKSSQAPKLLFHYYDKDFNNEADTPDNFQSRRPNTSFCFLDIRSPGLGDTAMYLCATSSRRQGVSNEQYFGPGTRLTVT.

The chain links TRBV13 to TRBJ2-7; TRBD1 matches 9 bases. CDR3 size: 14 residues. Germline V lookup: CDR1 PRHDT, CDR2 FYEKMQ (reference sequence). V was clipped by 4 bases and J by 1 base; unmatched bases: 2. The CDR3 reads CASSSGTGSYEQYF. The CDR3 DNA sequence: TGTGCCAGCAGCTCCGGGACAGGGTCCTACGAGCAGTACTTC.

The V call is TRBV5-1, the J call TRBJ1-6, with 7 bases fitting TRBD1. The J segment lost 9 bases and the V segment lost 2 bases, leaving 8 bases of the junction unmatched. Looked up from germline, CDR1 is SGHRS and CDR2 is YFSETQ. The CDR3 covers 15 residues. In nucleotides, the CDR3 is TGCGCCAGCAGCTTAAACAGGGGAAGGGTTTCACCCCTCCACTTT. It encodes CASSLNRGRVSPLHF.

V and J are TRBV4-2 and TRBJ2-7; TRBD1 matches 7 bases. V lost 3 bases, J lost 2 bases, and 7 bases stayed unmatched. The germline gives CDR1 LGHNA, CDR2 YNFKEQ. The CDR3 contains 15 residues. CDR3 region: CASSHGQVDTYEQYF. The CDR3 DNA sequence: TGTGCCAGCAGCCACGGACAGGTGGACACCTACGAGCAGTACTTC.

This clone was seen once. The chain uses TRBV2 and TRBJ1-2, with D perhaps TRBD1 (6 bases). The ends were cut back, 3 bases at V and 8 bases at J, with 13 bases in the middle. This CDR3 is 13 amino acids long. CDR1 and CDR2 from the germline V gene are SNHLY and FYNNEI. In DNA form, the CDR3 reads TGTGCCAGCAGTGACCAGGGGTTCGGCGGCTACACCTTC. Its translation is CASSDQGFGGYTF.

The chain uses TRBV5-1 and TRBJ2-1; tentatively, D is TRBD1 (6 bases). The V gene's germline CDR1 is SGHRS and CDR2 YFSETQ. There are 14 residues in the CDR3. Trimming left V 7 bases short and J 2 bases short, with 13 bases between. CDR3 sequence: CASSGTNPYNEQFF. The CDR3, as DNA: TGCGCCAGCTCCGGGACAAACCCCTACAATGAGCAGTTCTTC.

This sequence joins TRBV4-2 and TRBJ1-1; possible D gene TRBD1, 6 bases. The V and J ends lost 0 bases and 4 bases respectively, with 18 bases between them. Germline loops: CDR1 LGHNA, CDR2 YNFKEQ. The CDR3 covers 17 residues. DNA for the CDR3: TGTGCCAGCAGCCAAGACCTACGCGGGGGCGTGCGCACTGAAGCTTTCTTT. Translating it yields CASSQDLRGGVRTEAFF.

V is TRBV14 and J is TRBJ1-1; D unresolved. This CDR3 comprises 16 residues. Germline V CDR1 and CDR2: SGHDN, FVKESK. The V end lost 8 bases, the J end lost 0 bases, and 19 bases lay between the germline ends. The CDR3 region has the DNA TGTGCCAGCTTCCAAAAGGCAGGAGGCATGAACACTGAAGCTTTCTTT. Protein: CASFQKAGGMNTEAFF.

The rearrangement joins TRBV9 to TRBJ2-5; D is undetermined. The germline V gene has CDR1 SGDLS and CDR2 YYNGEE. Between the trimmed V and J ends, which lost 0 bases and 1 base, there was a span of 10 bases. The CDR3 sequence is 15 residues long. The CDR3: CASSVDYTSQETQYF. For the CDR3, the DNA is TGTGCCAGCAGCGTAGATTACACCAGCCAAGAGACCCAGTACTTC.

This clone was picked up one time. CDR3 coding DNA: TGTGCCAGTAGTATAGGGGGAAGGACAGGGATCACAGATACGCAGTATTTT. This gives the protein CASSIGGRTGITDTQYF. The rearrangement uses TRBV19 and TRBJ2-3; 8 bases line up with TRBD1. The CDR3 is made up of 17 amino acids. Germline V lookup: CDR1 LNHDA, CDR2 SQIVND (reference sequence). J gave up 2 bases and V 1 base, and 8 bases lay outside the gene matches.

The CDR3 region is CASGFGGKAFF. The CDR3 coding sequence is TGTGCTAGTGGTTTTGGGGGGAAAGCTTTCTTT. The genes are TRBV12-5 and TRBJ1-1; possible D gene TRBD1, 5 bases. This CDR3 contains 11 residues. Trimming pared 3 bases from V and 9 bases from J, leaving 8 bases between. Germline lookup yields CDR1 LGHNT and CDR2 FRNRAP.

The V and J genes are TRBV7-6 and TRBJ2-2, with 8 bases aligning to TRBD2. Per the germline V gene, CDR1 is SGHVS and CDR2 is FNYEAQ. The CDR3 loop spans 16 amino acids. V lost 5 bases and J lost 2; bases outside the gene matches: 7. This CDR3 is CASSAQSGGNTGELFF. DNA of the CDR3: TGTGCCAGCAGCGCCCAGAGCGGGGGCAACACCGGGGAGCTGTTTTTT. Filled out from reference TRBV7-6 and TRBJ2-2, the complete variable domain reads GAGVSQSPRYKVTKRGQDVALRCDPISGHVSLYWYRQALGQGPEFLTYFNYEAQQDKSGLPNDRFSAERPEGSISTLTIQRTEQRDSAMYRCASSAQSGGNTGELFFGEGSRLTVL.

The chain is built from TRBV4-3 and TRBJ2-1; 8 bases fit TRBD1. The CDR3 length is 16 residues. With 2 bases clipped from V and 7 bases from J, the junction kept 10 bases outside the gene matches. The germline V gene encodes CDR1 LGHNA and CDR2 YSLEER. CDR3 protein: CASSQRALTGVNEQFF. CDR3 DNA sequence: TGCGCCAGCAGCCAAAGGGCATTGACAGGGGTGAATGAGCAGTTCTTC.

This clone was seen a handful of times. The V call is TRBV18, the J call TRBJ2-3, with 9 bases identical to TRBD1. From germline, CDR1 is KGHSH and CDR2 LQKENI. The junction had 4 bases not matched to a gene; V was cut back by 3 bases and J by 3 bases. The CDR3 has 15 residues. The CDR3 nucleotides are TGTGCCAGCTCACCTCGGGACAGGGAGACAGATACGCAGTATTTT. Amino acids: CASSPRDRETDTQYF.

This sequence joins TRBV27 and TRBJ2-1, with 7 positions matching TRBD1. The CDR3 consists of 15 residues. Per germline, CDR1 MNHEY and CDR2 SMNVEV (reference sequence). The trim removed 6 bases at V and 6 bases at J, leaving 11 bases unmatched. The DNA for the CDR3 is TGTGCCAGCAGCCGAGACAGGGTGGGTACCAATGAGCAGTTCTTC. It is translated as CASSRDRVGTNEQFF.

The chain carries TRBV7-9 and TRBJ2-3; 7 bases line up with TRBD1. This CDR3 contains 14 residues. Germline values: CDR1 SEHNR, CDR2 FQNEAQ (reference sequence). V trimming: 3 bases; J trimming: 1 base; junction bases outside the gene matches: 1. Here the CDR3 DNA reads TGTGCCAGCAGCTTTACAGGGGGCACAGATACGCAGTATTTT. This sequence encodes CASSFTGGTDTQYF.

This sequence joins TRBV5-4 and TRBJ1-2, with 7 positions matching TRBD1. The CDR3 is 12 residues long. Trimming cost V 4 bases and J 7 bases; bases outside gene matches: 4. In germline, CDR1 is SGHNT, CDR2 YYREEE (reference sequence). The CDR3, as DNA: TGTGCCAGCAGCCCGGGACAGCGTGGCTACACCTTC. It encodes CASSPGQRGYTF. The full variable domain, completed using reference TRBV5-4 and TRBJ1-2, is ETGVTQSPTHLIKTRGQQVTLRCSSQSGHNTVSWYQQALGQGPQFIFQYYREEENGRGNFPPRFSGLQFPNYSSELNVNALELDDSALYLCASSPGQRGYTFGSGTRLTVV.